This TCR beta chain was profiled in a study of blood T cell repertoires in COVID-19. Original processing methods: Cell counts per sample came from amplifying reference gene primers. TCRdb's copy holds only in-frame clones and misses some; the assay was immunoSEQ multiplex PCR. V, J and clone size are those of that table, while D and trimming were read from the DNA. The sample carries nearly 15,000 clones, around 77% recorded once. Sequences were obtained from peripheral blood. This receptor was identified in a human donor in a cohort sampled during active COVID-19.

The CDR3, as DNA: TGTGCCAGCAGTGCGGGGGGCTCCTACGAGCAGTACTTC. Translation gives CASSAGGSYEQYF. This chain joins TRBV2 and TRBJ2-7; 7 bases line up with TRBD2. The CDR3 runs to 13 residues. V lost 4 bases to trimming and J lost 0 bases; unmatched junction nucleotides: 0. CDR1 and CDR2 (germline): SNHLY, FYNNEI.